Listed below are T cell receptor beta chains from one sample, sequenced in a study of beta chain features in type 1 diabetes. Profiling relied on immunoSEQ multiplex PCR, and the TCRdb table lists in-frame clones only, not all of them. The repertoire has tens of thousands of clones, roughly half of them found once; the top ten carry around 2.5%. Sequencing was carried out using Tregs from blood. All receptors derive from a woman between 35 and 50 years old with type 1 diabetes. Both conserved end residues are part of each CDR3. D genes are given only for firm matches. Size values are once, few and many counts, or a class for expanded clones, and some rows have none.

V gene	J gene	D gene	clone size	CDR3 protein	CDR3 DNA
TRBV14	TRBJ2-1	-	-	CASSYRTPFGYNEQFF	TGTGCCAGCAGCTACCGGACTCCCTTCGGGTACAATGAGCAGTTCTTC
TRBV28	TRBJ1-1	TRBD1	few	CATCPGGWAEAFF	TGTGCCACCTGCCCAGGGGGCTGGGCTGAAGCTTTCTTT
TRBV7-2	TRBJ1-5	TRBD1	few	CASSFGTGDQPQHF	TGTGCCAGCAGCTTCGGGACAGGGGATCAGCCCCAGCATTTT
TRBV7-2	TRBJ1-3	TRBD1	-	CASSLRPGGTSGNTIYF	TGTGCCAGCAGCTTACGGCCAGGGGGAACCTCTGGAAACACCATATATTTT
TRBV7-2	TRBJ2-5	-	-	CASSSGTRRQETQYF	TGTGCCAGCAGCTCCGGGACACGAAGGCAAGAGACCCAGTACTTC
TRBV18	TRBJ1-1	TRBD1	medium-sized	CASSRTGMNTEAFF	TGTGCCAGCTCCCGGACAGGCATGAACACTGAAGCTTTCTTT
TRBV4-2	TRBJ2-4	TRBD2	-	CASRTSDSWRNIQYF	TGTGCCAGCAGGACTAGCGATAGTTGGAGGAACATTCAGTACTTC
TRBV7-9	TRBJ1-6	TRBD1	-	CASSRTGATGDSPLHF	TGTGCCAGCAGCCGGACAGGGGCTACCGGCGATTCACCCCTCCACTTT
TRBV7-9	TRBJ2-3	TRBD2	-	CASSLPTSGASTDTQYF	TGTGCCAGCAGCTTGCCGACTAGCGGAGCCAGCACAGATACGCAGTATTTT
TRBV5-1	TRBJ2-7	-	few	CASSPGGEQYF	TGCGCCAGCAGCCCAGGGGGGGAGCAGTACTTC
TRBV28	TRBJ2-3	-	-	CASSFTTDTQYF	TGTGCCAGCAGTTTCACAACAGATACGCAGTATTTT
TRBV5-1	TRBJ1-1	-	-	CASSVAAEGTEAFF	TGCGCCAGCAGCGTCGCGGCCGAGGGCACTGAAGCTTTCTTT
TRBV18	TRBJ1-4	TRBD1	-	CASSPGKGAINEKLFF	TGTGCCAGCTCACCAGGAAAGGGGGCAATTAATGAAAAACTGTTTTTT
TRBV7-2	TRBJ2-7	-	-	CASSLVNRESKQYF	TGTGCCAGCAGCTTAGTCAATCGGGAATCCAAGCAGTACTTC